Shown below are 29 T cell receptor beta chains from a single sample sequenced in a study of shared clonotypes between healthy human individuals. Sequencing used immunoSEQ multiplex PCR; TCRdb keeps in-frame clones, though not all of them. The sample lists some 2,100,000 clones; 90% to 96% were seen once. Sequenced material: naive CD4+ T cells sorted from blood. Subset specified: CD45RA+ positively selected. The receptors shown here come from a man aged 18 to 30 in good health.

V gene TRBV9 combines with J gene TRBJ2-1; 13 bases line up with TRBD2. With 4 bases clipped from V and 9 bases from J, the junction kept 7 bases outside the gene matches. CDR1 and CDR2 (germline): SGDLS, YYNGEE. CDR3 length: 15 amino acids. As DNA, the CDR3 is TGTGCCAGCAGCATCGGGACTAGCGGGGTCACTGAGCAGTTCTTC. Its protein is CASSIGTSGVTEQFF.

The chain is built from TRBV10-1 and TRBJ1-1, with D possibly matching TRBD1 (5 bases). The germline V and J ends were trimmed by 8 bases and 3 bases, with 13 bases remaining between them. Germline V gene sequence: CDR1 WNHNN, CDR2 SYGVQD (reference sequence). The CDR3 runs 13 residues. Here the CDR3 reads CASQRRGDTEAFF. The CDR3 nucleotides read TGCGCCAGCCAAAGAAGGGGTGACACTGAAGCTTTCTTT.

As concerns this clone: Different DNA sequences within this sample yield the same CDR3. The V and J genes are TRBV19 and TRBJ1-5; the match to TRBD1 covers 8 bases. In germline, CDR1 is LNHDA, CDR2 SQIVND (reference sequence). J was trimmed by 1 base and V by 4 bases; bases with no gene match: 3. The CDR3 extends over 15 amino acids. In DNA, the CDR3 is TGTGCCAGTAGTACACACAGGGGGAGCAATCAGCCCCAGCATTTT. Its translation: CASSTHRGSNQPQHF.

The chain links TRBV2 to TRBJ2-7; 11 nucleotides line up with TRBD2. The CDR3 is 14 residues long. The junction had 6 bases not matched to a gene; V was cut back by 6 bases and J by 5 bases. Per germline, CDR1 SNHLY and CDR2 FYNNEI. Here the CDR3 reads CASRAGTSGNEQYF. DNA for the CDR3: TGTGCCAGCAGGGCCGGGACTAGCGGTAACGAGCAGTACTTC.

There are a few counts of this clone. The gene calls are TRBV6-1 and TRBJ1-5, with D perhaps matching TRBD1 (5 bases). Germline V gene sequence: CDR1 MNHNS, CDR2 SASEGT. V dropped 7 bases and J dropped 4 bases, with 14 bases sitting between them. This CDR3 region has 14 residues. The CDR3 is CASTWDGENQPQHF. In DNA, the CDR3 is TGTGCCAGCACCTGGGACGGTGAGAATCAGCCCCAGCATTTT.

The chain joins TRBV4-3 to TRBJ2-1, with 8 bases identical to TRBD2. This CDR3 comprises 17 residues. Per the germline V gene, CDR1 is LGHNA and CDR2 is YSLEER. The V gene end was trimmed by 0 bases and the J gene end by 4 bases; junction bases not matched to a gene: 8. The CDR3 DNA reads TGCGCCAGCAGCCAAGAGAGGGCGGGAGGACGATACAATGAGCAGTTCTTC. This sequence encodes CASSQERAGGRYNEQFF.

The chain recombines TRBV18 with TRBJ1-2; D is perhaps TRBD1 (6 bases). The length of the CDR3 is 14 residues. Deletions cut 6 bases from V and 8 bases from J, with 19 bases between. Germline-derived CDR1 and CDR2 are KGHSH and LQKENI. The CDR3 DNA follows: TGTGCCAGCTCCCTAGGACAGTCAGCGGGCGGCTACACCTTC. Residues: CASSLGQSAGGYTF.

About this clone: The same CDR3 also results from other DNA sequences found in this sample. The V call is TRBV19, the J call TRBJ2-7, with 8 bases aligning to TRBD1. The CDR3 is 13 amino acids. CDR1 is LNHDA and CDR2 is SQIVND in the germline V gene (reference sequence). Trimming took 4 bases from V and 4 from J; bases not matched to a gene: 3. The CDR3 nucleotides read TGTGCCAGTAGTAATCAGGGGGCGTACGAGCAGTACTTC. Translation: CASSNQGAYEQYF.

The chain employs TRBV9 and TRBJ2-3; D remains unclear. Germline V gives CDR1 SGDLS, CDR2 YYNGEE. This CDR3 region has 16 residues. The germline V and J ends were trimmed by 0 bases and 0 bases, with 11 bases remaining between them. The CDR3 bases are TGTGCCAGCAGCGTAGTTGCGGAGCTTAGCACAGATACGCAGTATTTT. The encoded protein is CASSVVAELSTDTQYF.

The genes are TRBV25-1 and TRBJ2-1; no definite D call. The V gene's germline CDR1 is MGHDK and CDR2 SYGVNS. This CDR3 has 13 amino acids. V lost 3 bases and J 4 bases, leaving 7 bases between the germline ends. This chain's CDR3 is CASSENSYNEQFF. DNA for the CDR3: TGTGCCAGCAGTGAGAACAGTTACAATGAGCAGTTCTTC.

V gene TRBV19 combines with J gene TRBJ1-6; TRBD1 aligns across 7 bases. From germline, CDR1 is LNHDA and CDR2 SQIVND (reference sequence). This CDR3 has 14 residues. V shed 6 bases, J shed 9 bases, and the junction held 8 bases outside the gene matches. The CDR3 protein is CASRTGELGSPLHF. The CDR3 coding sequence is TGTGCCAGTAGAACAGGGGAGCTGGGTTCACCCCTCCACTTT.

This chain's CDR3 is CATSVNRVPNEKLFF. CDR3 bases: TGTGCCACCAGCGTAAACAGGGTCCCTAATGAAAAACTGTTTTTT. This sequence joins TRBV15 and TRBJ1-4; weak D call: TRBD1 (6 bases). Trimming removed 5 bases from V and 3 bases from J, with 13 bases in between. Germline V lookup: CDR1 LNHNV, CDR2 YYDKDF (reference sequence). The CDR3 length is 15 residues. Complete variable domain (other parts from reference TRBV15 and TRBJ1-4): DAMVIQNPRYQVTQFGKPVTLSCSQTLNHNVMYWYQQKSSQAPKLLFHYYDKDFNNEADTPDNFQSRRPNTSFCFLDIRSPGLGDTAMYLCATSVNRVPNEKLFFGSGTQLSVL.

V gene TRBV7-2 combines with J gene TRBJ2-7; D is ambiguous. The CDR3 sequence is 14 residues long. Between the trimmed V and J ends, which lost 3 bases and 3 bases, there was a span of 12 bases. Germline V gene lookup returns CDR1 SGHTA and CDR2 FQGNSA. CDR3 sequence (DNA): TGTGCCAGCAGCTTTCGTCCGGACCACTACGAGCAGTACTTC. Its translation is CASSFRPDHYEQYF. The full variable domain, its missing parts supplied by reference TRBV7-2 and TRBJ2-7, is GAGVSQSPSNKVTEKGKDVELRCDPISGHTALYWYRQSLGQGLEFLIYFQGNSAPDKSGLPSDRFSAERTGGSVSTLTIQRTQQEDSAVYLCASSFRPDHYEQYFGPGTRLTVT.

This CDR3 reads CASSTGGSYEQYF. For the CDR3, the DNA is TGTGCCAGCAGTACAGGCGGATCCTACGAGCAGTACTTC. The chain combines TRBV25-1 with TRBJ2-7, with D perhaps TRBD1 (5 bases). This CDR3 contains 13 residues. Trimming pared 5 bases from V and 1 base from J, leaving 9 bases between. The germline V gene encodes CDR1 MGHDK and CDR2 SYGVNS.

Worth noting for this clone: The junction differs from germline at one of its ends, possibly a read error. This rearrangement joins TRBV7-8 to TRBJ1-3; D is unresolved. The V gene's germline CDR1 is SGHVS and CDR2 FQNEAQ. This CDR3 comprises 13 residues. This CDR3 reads CASSLGGGARWNF. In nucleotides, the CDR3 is TGTGCCAGCAGCTTAGGGGGAGGCGCCAGATGGAATTTT.

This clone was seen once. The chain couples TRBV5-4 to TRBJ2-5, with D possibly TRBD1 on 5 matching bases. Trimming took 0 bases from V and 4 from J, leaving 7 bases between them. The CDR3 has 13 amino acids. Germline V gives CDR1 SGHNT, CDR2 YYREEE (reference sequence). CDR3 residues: CASSLEGLETQYF. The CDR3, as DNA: TGTGCCAGCAGCTTGGAGGGGCTAGAGACCCAGTACTTC.

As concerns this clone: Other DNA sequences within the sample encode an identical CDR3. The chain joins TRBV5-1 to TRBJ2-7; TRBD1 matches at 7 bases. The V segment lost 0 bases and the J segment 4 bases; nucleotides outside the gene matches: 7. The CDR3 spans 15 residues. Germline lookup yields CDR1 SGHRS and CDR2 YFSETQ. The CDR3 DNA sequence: TGCGCCAGCAGCTTGGCCGGGACAGTGGGTTACGAGCAGTACTTC. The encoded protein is CASSLAGTVGYEQYF.

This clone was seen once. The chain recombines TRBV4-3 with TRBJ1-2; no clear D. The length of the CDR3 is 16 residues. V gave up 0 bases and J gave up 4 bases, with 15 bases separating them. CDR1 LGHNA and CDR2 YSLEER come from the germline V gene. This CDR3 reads CASSQDLIVGSYGYTF. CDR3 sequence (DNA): TGCGCCAGCAGCCAAGATCTAATTGTTGGGAGCTATGGCTACACCTTC.

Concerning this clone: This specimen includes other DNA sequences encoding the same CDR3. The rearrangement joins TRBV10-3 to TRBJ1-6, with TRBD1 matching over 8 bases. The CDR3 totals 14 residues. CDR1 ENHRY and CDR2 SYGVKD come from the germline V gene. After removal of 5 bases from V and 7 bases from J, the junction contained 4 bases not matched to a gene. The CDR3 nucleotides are TGTGCCATCAGTCCGGACAGGGCAAATTCACCCCTCCACTTT. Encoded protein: CAISPDRANSPLHF.

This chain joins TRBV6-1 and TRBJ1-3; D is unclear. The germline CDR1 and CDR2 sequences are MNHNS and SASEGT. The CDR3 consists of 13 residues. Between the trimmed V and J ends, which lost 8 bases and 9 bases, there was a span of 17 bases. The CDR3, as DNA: TGTGCCAGCTTGTGGTTTGGGGAGTTCACCATATATTTT. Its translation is CASLWFGEFTIYF.

The CDR3 nucleotides are TGTGCCAGCAGTGAACCGGGGGTAGGGTCCTACGAGCAGTACTTC. The encoded protein is CASSEPGVGSYEQYF. The V and J genes are TRBV25-1 and TRBJ2-5; tentative D call: TRBD2 (6 bases). Judging by the DNA end, TRBJ2-7 fits better; the J call may be wrong. CDR3 length equals 15 residues. CDR1 MGHDK and CDR2 SYGVNS come from the germline V gene.

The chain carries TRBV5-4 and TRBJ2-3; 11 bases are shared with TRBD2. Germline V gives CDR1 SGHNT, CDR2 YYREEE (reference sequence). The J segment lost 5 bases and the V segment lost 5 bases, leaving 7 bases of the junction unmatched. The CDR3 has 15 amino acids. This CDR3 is CASSSGGALGDTQYF. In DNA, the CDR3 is TGTGCCAGCAGTAGCGGGGGGGCCCTCGGAGATACGCAGTATTTT.

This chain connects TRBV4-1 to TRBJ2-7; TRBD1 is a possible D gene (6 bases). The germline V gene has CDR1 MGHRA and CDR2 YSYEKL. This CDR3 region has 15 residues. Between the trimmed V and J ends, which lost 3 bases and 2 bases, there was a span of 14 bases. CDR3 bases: TGCGCCAGCAGCCAGGCGTCGGGACATACCTACGAGCAGTACTTC. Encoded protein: CASSQASGHTYEQYF.

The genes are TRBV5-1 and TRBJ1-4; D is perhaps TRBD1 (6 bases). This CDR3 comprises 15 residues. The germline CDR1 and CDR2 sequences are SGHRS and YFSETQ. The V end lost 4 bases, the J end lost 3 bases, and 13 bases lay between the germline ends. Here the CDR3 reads CASSPGTKANEKLFF. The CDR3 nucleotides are TGCGCCAGCAGCCCCGGGACAAAGGCTAATGAAAAACTGTTTTTT.

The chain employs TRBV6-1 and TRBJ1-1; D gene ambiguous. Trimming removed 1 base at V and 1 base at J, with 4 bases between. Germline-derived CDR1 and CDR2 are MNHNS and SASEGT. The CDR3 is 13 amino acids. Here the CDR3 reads CASSEVWNTEAFF. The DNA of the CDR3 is TGTGCCAGCAGTGAAGTTTGGAACACTGAAGCTTTCTTT.

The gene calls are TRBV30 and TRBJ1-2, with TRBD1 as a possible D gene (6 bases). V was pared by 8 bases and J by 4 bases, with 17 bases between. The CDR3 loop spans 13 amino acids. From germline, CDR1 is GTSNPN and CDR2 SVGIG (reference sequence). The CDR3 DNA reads TGTGCCACCCAGGGCGTGGGGGCCTATGGCTACACCTTC. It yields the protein CATQGVGAYGYTF.

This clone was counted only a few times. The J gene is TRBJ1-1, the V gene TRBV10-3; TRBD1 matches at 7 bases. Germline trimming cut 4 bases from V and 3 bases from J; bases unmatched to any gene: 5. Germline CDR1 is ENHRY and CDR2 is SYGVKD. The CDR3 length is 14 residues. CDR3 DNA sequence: TGTGCCATCAGTGGGGGGACAGAGTACACTGAAGCTTTCTTT. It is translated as CAISGGTEYTEAFF.

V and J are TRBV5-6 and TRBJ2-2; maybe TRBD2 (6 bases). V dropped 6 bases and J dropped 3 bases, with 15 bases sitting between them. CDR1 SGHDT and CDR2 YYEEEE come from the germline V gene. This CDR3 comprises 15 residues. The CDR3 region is CASIQRSGDTGELFF. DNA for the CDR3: TGTGCCAGCATCCAAAGGTCGGGAGACACCGGGGAGCTGTTTTTT.

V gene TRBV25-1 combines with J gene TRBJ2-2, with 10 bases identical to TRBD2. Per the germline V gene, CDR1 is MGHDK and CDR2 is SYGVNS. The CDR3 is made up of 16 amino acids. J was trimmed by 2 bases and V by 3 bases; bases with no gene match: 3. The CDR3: CASSDSSGRNTGELFF. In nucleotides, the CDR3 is TGTGCCAGCAGTGATTCTAGCGGGAGAAACACCGGGGAGCTGTTTTTT.